This T cell receptor (beta chain) was captured in a study of cytomegalovirus exposure and HLA in healthy donors. Primers included in the PCR were 60 Vbeta and 13 Jbeta primers. TCRdb's table, derived via immunoSEQ multiplex PCR, lists solely in-frame clones and lacks some. The repertoire holds under 120,000 clones, 74% seen once, with roughly 2.5% in the top ten. Study-level results: Most observed TCR sequences were rare, whereas some public TCRs were detected in many donors. An analysis done earlier found most TCR beta V segments productive about 90% or about 30% of the time.

A note on this clone: Its antigen is currently unknown. In the same sample, other DNA sequences code for this CDR3.

With 6 bases clipped from V and 5 bases from J, the junction kept 3 bases outside the gene matches. The CDR3 runs to 13 residues. In germline, CDR1 is SNHLY, CDR2 FYNNEI. This TCR was recovered from a man in his forties or fifties in good health and CMV-seropositive. The sample was PBMCs. V gene TRBV2 combines with J gene TRBJ2-5; 10 nucleotides align to TRBD1. The CDR3 region is CASRTGGGETQYF. In nucleotides, the CDR3 is TGTGCCAGCAGGACAGGGGGCGGGGAGACCCAGTACTTC.